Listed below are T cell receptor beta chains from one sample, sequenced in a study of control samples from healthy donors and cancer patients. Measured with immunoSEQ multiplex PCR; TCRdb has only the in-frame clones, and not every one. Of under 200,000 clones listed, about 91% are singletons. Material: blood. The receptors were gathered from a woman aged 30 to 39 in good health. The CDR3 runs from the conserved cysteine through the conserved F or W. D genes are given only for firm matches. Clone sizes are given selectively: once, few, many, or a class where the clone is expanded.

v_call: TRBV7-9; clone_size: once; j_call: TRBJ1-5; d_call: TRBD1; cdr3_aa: CASSSGTGYQPQHF; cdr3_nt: TGTGCCAGCAGTTCCGGGACAGGCTATCAGCCCCAGCATTTT
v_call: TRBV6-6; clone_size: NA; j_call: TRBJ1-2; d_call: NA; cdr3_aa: CASSYQQGLSGYTF; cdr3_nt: TGTGCCAGCAGTTATCAGCAGGGACTCTCTGGCTACACCTTC
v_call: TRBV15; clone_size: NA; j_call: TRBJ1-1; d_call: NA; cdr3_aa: CATSRVRGAQAFF; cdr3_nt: TGTGCCACCAGCAGAGTAAGGGGGGCGCAGGCTTTCTTT
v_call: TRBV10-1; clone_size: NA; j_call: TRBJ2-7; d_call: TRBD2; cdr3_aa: CASSELAGGSYEQYF; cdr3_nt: TGCGCCAGCAGTGAGCTAGCGGGAGGTTCCTACGAGCAGTACTTC
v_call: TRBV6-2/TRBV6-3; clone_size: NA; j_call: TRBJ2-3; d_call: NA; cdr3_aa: CASSNPPTGEGDTQYF; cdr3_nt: TGTGCCAGCAGTAACCCCCCAACGGGAGAGGGGGATACGCAGTATTTT
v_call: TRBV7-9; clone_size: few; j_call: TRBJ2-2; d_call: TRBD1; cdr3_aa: CASSPWTGDTGELFF; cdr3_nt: TGTGCCAGCAGCCCCTGGACAGGGGACACCGGGGAGCTGTTTTTT
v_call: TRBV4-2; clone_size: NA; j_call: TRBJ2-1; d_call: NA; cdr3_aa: CASSQGAVYNEQFF; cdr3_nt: TGTGCCAGCAGCCAAGGGGCGGTATACAATGAGCAGTTCTTC
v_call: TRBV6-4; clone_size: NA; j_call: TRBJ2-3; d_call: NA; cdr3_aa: CASSDSARGSHTDTQYF; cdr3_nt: TGTGCCAGCAGTGACTCAGCACGGGGGTCTCACACAGATACGCAGTATTTT
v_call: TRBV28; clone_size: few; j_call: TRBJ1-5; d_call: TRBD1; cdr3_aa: CASIRQGAYQPQHF; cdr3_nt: TGTGCCAGCATCCGTCAGGGGGCCTATCAGCCCCAGCATTTT
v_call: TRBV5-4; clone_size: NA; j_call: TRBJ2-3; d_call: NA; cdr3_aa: CASSLSSTDTQYF; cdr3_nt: TGTGCCAGCAGCCTGTCTAGCACAGATACGCAGTATTTT
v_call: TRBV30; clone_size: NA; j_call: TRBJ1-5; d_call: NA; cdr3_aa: CAWSSSSINQPQHF; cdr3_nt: TGTGCCTGGAGTTCATCAAGCATCAATCAGCCCCAGCATTTT
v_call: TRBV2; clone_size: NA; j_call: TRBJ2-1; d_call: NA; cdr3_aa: CASRGAGLSYNEQFF; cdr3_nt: TGTGCCAGCAGAGGGGCAGGGTTGTCCTACAATGAGCAGTTCTTC
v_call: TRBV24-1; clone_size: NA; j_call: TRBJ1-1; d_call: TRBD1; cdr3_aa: CATSDSRGTGETNTEAFF; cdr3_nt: TGTGCCACCAGTGATTCCCGCGGGACAGGGGAAACTAACACTGAAGCTTTCTTT
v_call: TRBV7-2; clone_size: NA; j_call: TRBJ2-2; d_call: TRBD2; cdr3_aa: CASSTKRGLTGELFF; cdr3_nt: TGTGCCAGCAGCACGAAGCGGGGGCTGACCGGGGAGCTGTTTTTT
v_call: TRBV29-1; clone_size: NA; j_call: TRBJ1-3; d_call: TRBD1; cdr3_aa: CSVLGTGDSSGNTIYF; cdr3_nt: TGCAGCGTTCTCGGGACAGGGGATAGCTCTGGAAACACCATATATTTT
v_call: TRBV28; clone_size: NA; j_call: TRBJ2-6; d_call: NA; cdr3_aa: CASSFSGEPGANVLTF; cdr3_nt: TGTGCCAGCAGTTTTTCAGGGGAACCTGGGGCCAACGTCCTGACTTTC
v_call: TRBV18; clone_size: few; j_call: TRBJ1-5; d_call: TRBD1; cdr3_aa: CASSPSRGTSNQPQHF; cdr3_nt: TGTGCCAGCTCACCAAGCAGGGGGACGAGCAATCAGCCCCAGCATTTT